A selection of T cell receptor beta chains follows, all from one sample in a study of T-cell memory formation after mild COVID-19. TCRdb re-called the 5' RACE reads with MiXCR, one entry per CDR3 protein. The sample yields about 190,000 distinct CDR3 sequences, 15% to 20% seen once. Sample: PBMCs or a T cell subset sorted from them (not recorded which). These receptors were obtained from an adult woman who had mild COVID-19 (a few samples of this study predate the infection). Cell type and time point are not known. The CDR3 runs from the conserved cysteine through the conserved F or W. Each record gives: V gene, J gene, clone size, D gene, CDR3 protein, CDR3 DNA. D genes are given only for firm matches. Clone sizes are given selectively: once, few, many, or a class where the clone is expanded.

V gene: TRBV3-1
J gene: TRBJ2-5
clone size: few
D gene: TRBD2
CDR3 protein: CASSPKGLAGGQETQYF
CDR3 DNA: TGTGCCAGCAGCCCTAAGGGACTAGCGGGAGGGCAAGAGACCCAGTACTTC

V gene: TRBV29-1
J gene: TRBJ1-2
clone size: -
D gene: TRBD1
CDR3 protein: CSADRGVYGYTF
CDR3 DNA: TGCAGCGCCGACAGGGGAGTCTATGGCTACACCTTC

V gene: TRBV2
J gene: TRBJ2-3
clone size: few
D gene: TRBD2
CDR3 protein: CASRIGLAGVSNTQYF
CDR3 DNA: TGTGCCAGCAGGATCGGACTAGCGGGAGTCTCGAATACGCAGTATTTT

V gene: TRBV4-1
J gene: TRBJ1-2
clone size: -
D gene: -
CDR3 protein: CASSQGFGGYGYTF
CDR3 DNA: TGCGCCAGCAGCCAAGGATTCGGGGGCTACGGCTACACCTTC

V gene: TRBV24-1
J gene: TRBJ2-7
clone size: many
D gene: -
CDR3 protein: CATSDYYEQYF
CDR3 DNA: TGTGCCACCAGTGATTACTACGAGCAGTACTTC

V gene: TRBV2
J gene: TRBJ1-4
clone size: -
D gene: -
CDR3 protein: CASRVGTANEKLFF
CDR3 DNA: TGTGCCAGCAGAGTCGGGACGGCTAATGAAAAACTGTTTTTT

V gene: TRBV5-6
J gene: TRBJ2-5
clone size: -
D gene: TRBD2
CDR3 protein: CASSFTSAGETQYF
CDR3 DNA: TGTGCCAGCAGCTTCACTAGCGCCGGGGAGACCCAGTACTTC

V gene: TRBV18
J gene: TRBJ2-7
clone size: -
D gene: -
CDR3 protein: CASSATRFYEQYF
CDR3 DNA: TGTGCCAGCTCGGCCACTCGATTCTACGAGCAGTACTTC

V gene: TRBV2
J gene: TRBJ2-1
clone size: -
D gene: TRBD2
CDR3 protein: CASRAGGVYNEQFF
CDR3 DNA: TGTGCCAGCAGAGCCGGGGGGGTCTACAATGAGCAGTTCTTC

V gene: TRBV19
J gene: TRBJ1-5
clone size: -
D gene: -
CDR3 protein: CASSPRDIPRPQHF
CDR3 DNA: TGTGCCAGTAGTCCTAGGGACATCCCTCGGCCCCAGCATTTT

V gene: TRBV3-1
J gene: TRBJ2-5
clone size: -
D gene: -
CDR3 protein: CASSYADETQYF
CDR3 DNA: TGTGCCAGCAGCTACGCCGACGAGACCCAGTACTTC

V gene: TRBV4-3
J gene: TRBJ2-3
clone size: many
D gene: TRBD2
CDR3 protein: CASSLSGRDIDTQYF
CDR3 DNA: TGCGCCAGCAGCCTGAGCGGGAGGGATATAGATACGCAGTATTTT

V gene: TRBV6-5
J gene: TRBJ1-5
clone size: -
D gene: TRBD1
CDR3 protein: CASSPDRGANQPQHF
CDR3 DNA: TGTGCCAGCAGTCCCGACAGGGGAGCGAATCAGCCCCAGCATTTT

V gene: TRBV7-9
J gene: TRBJ2-3
clone size: few
D gene: TRBD1
CDR3 protein: CASSSQGVHTDTQYF
CDR3 DNA: TGTGCCAGCAGCTCACAGGGGGTTCATACAGATACGCAGTATTTT

V gene: TRBV5-1
J gene: TRBJ2-1
clone size: -
D gene: -
CDR3 protein: CASSLYGHEQFF
CDR3 DNA: TGCGCCAGCAGCTTGTACGGGCATGAGCAGTTCTTC

V gene: TRBV6-5
J gene: TRBJ2-7
clone size: few
D gene: TRBD2
CDR3 protein: CASSYQRDSYEQYF
CDR3 DNA: TGTGCCAGCAGTTACCAGCGGGACTCCTACGAGCAGTACTTC

V gene: TRBV10-3
J gene: TRBJ2-3
clone size: -
D gene: -
CDR3 protein: CATKGEWGGTDTQYF
CDR3 DNA: TGTGCCACCAAGGGGGAGTGGGGTGGCACAGATACGCAGTATTTT

V gene: TRBV5-1
J gene: TRBJ1-6
clone size: -
D gene: -
CDR3 protein: CASSRQQAASYNSPLHF
CDR3 DNA: TGCGCCAGCAGCCGTCAACAGGCCGCAAGTTATAATTCACCCCTCCACTTT

V gene: TRBV5-6
J gene: TRBJ2-1
clone size: few
D gene: TRBD1
CDR3 protein: CASSPWTGYRPNEQFF
CDR3 DNA: TGTGCCAGCAGCCCATGGACAGGGTATCGTCCCAATGAGCAGTTCTTC

V gene: TRBV7-3
J gene: TRBJ2-1
clone size: -
D gene: -
CDR3 protein: CASSLTGLEQFF
CDR3 DNA: TGTGCCAGCAGCTTAACGGGGCTTGAGCAGTTCTTC

V gene: TRBV5-4
J gene: TRBJ2-3
clone size: -
D gene: TRBD2
CDR3 protein: CASREGLAGRTDTQYF
CDR3 DNA: TGTGCCAGCAGGGAGGGACTAGCGGGACGCACAGATACGCAGTATTTT

V gene: TRBV12-3/TRBV12-4
J gene: TRBJ2-3
clone size: -
D gene: TRBD2
CDR3 protein: CASRGLADLRTTDTQYF
CDR3 DNA: TGTGCCAGCAGGGGACTAGCGGACCTCAGGACCACAGATACGCAGTATTTT

V gene: TRBV7-9
J gene: TRBJ1-2
clone size: -
D gene: -
CDR3 protein: CASRSSRVLLDYGYTF
CDR3 DNA: TGTGCCAGCAGGTCTAGCAGGGTATTGTTGGACTATGGCTACACCTTC

V gene: TRBV5-1
J gene: TRBJ1-2
clone size: -
D gene: TRBD1
CDR3 protein: CASSGTGISYGYTF
CDR3 DNA: TGCGCCAGCAGCGGGACAGGGATTTCTTATGGCTACACCTTC

V gene: TRBV12-3/TRBV12-4
J gene: TRBJ2-7
clone size: few
D gene: -
CDR3 protein: CASSLGQAEYF
CDR3 DNA: TGTGCCAGCAGTTTAGGACAGGCCGAGTACTTC

V gene: TRBV9
J gene: TRBJ2-1
clone size: -
D gene: TRBD1
CDR3 protein: CASSVTGTGAYNEQFF
CDR3 DNA: TGTGCCAGCAGCGTGACCGGGACAGGGGCCTACAATGAGCAGTTCTTC

V gene: TRBV7-9
J gene: TRBJ2-1
clone size: -
D gene: -
CDR3 protein: CASSFRALNEQFF
CDR3 DNA: TGTGCCAGCAGCTTCCGGGCCCTCAATGAGCAGTTCTTC

V gene: TRBV4-3
J gene: TRBJ2-2
clone size: -
D gene: -
CDR3 protein: CASSQEERNTGELFF
CDR3 DNA: TGCGCCAGCAGCCAAGAAGAGCGGAACACCGGGGAGCTGTTTTTT

V gene: TRBV6-1
J gene: TRBJ1-2
clone size: -
D gene: -
CDR3 protein: CASRGTLNYYGYTF
CDR3 DNA: TGTGCCAGCAGGGGGACGCTTAATTACTATGGCTACACCTTC

V gene: TRBV5-1
J gene: TRBJ2-1
clone size: many
D gene: -
CDR3 protein: CASSLGETPEQFF
CDR3 DNA: TGCGCCAGCAGCTTGGGGGAGACCCCCGAGCAGTTCTTC

V gene: TRBV18
J gene: TRBJ1-5
clone size: -
D gene: -
CDR3 protein: CASSQGWGNQPQHF
CDR3 DNA: TGTGCCAGCTCACAGGGATGGGGCAATCAGCCCCAGCATTTT

V gene: TRBV4-1
J gene: TRBJ2-3
clone size: few
D gene: -
CDR3 protein: CASSQVSASTDTQYF
CDR3 DNA: TGCGCCAGCAGCCAAGTCTCAGCTAGCACAGATACGCAGTATTTT

V gene: TRBV25-1
J gene: TRBJ1-1
clone size: few
D gene: -
CDR3 protein: CASSARSGQIGAFF
CDR3 DNA: TGTGCCAGCAGTGCCCGATCGGGACAAATAGGAGCTTTCTTT

V gene: TRBV20-1
J gene: TRBJ1-2
clone size: few
D gene: TRBD1
CDR3 protein: CSASRQGASGYGYTF
CDR3 DNA: TGCAGTGCTAGCCGACAGGGGGCGTCTGGCTATGGCTACACCTTC

V gene: TRBV25-1
J gene: TRBJ1-2
clone size: -
D gene: -
CDR3 protein: CASGPQGSGYGYTF
CDR3 DNA: TGTGCCAGCGGACCTCAGGGGAGTGGGTATGGCTACACCTTC

V gene: TRBV11-3
J gene: TRBJ2-1
clone size: -
D gene: -
CDR3 protein: CASSSRPGGEQFF
CDR3 DNA: TGTGCCAGCAGCTCCCGACCCGGGGGTGAGCAGTTCTTC

V gene: TRBV29-1
J gene: TRBJ1-2
clone size: many
D gene: -
CDR3 protein: CSVDSLQSMGYTF
CDR3 DNA: TGCAGCGTTGATTCGTTACAGTCTATGGGCTACACCTTC

V gene: TRBV5-6
J gene: TRBJ1-2
clone size: few
D gene: -
CDR3 protein: CASSPIPGHKNYGYTF
CDR3 DNA: TGTGCCAGCAGCCCTATACCGGGACACAAGAACTATGGCTACACCTTC

V gene: TRBV5-6
J gene: TRBJ1-2
clone size: -
D gene: TRBD1
CDR3 protein: CASSLVPGQQLGGYTF
CDR3 DNA: TGTGCCAGCAGCTTGGTTCCGGGACAGCAACTTGGTGGCTACACCTTC

V gene: TRBV15
J gene: TRBJ1-5
clone size: -
D gene: -
CDR3 protein: CATSGNGIQPQHF
CDR3 DNA: TGTGCCACCAGCGGTAACGGAATTCAGCCCCAGCATTTT

V gene: TRBV12-3/TRBV12-4
J gene: TRBJ2-7
clone size: many
D gene: TRBD1
CDR3 protein: CASSSNRDRDPYEQYF
CDR3 DNA: TGTGCCAGCAGTTCCAACCGGGACAGGGACCCCTACGAGCAGTACTTC

V gene: TRBV6-5
J gene: TRBJ1-2
clone size: few
D gene: -
CDR3 protein: CASSGLWGYTF
CDR3 DNA: TGTGCCAGCAGCGGGCTTTGGGGCTACACCTTC

V gene: TRBV18
J gene: TRBJ1-1
clone size: -
D gene: -
CDR3 protein: CASSATQNTEAFF
CDR3 DNA: TGTGCCAGCTCGGCGACCCAGAACACTGAAGCTTTCTTT

V gene: TRBV6-5
J gene: TRBJ1-2
clone size: -
D gene: -
CDR3 protein: CASSYSFQGGGYTF
CDR3 DNA: TGTGCCAGCAGTTACTCGTTCCAGGGAGGTGGCTACACCTTC

V gene: TRBV2
J gene: TRBJ1-2
clone size: few
D gene: -
CDR3 protein: CASSEIGYGYTF
CDR3 DNA: TGTGCCAGCAGTGAAATCGGCTATGGCTACACCTTC

V gene: TRBV30
J gene: TRBJ2-3
clone size: -
D gene: TRBD2
CDR3 protein: CAWAGTLTSGIPDTQYF
CDR3 DNA: TGTGCCTGGGCGGGGACTTTGACTAGCGGGATCCCAGATACGCAGTATTTT

V gene: TRBV7-9
J gene: TRBJ2-7
clone size: -
D gene: TRBD1
CDR3 protein: CASSAYGTGAYEQYF
CDR3 DNA: TGTGCCAGCAGCGCTTACGGGACAGGGGCCTACGAGCAGTACTTC

V gene: TRBV12-3/TRBV12-4
J gene: TRBJ1-3
clone size: many
D gene: -
CDR3 protein: CASSLTGNTIYF
CDR3 DNA: TGTGCCAGCAGTTTAACTGGAAACACCATATATTTT

V gene: TRBV5-1
J gene: TRBJ2-5
clone size: many
D gene: TRBD2
CDR3 protein: CASSLAGSQETQYF
CDR3 DNA: TGTGCCAGCAGCTTAGCGGGGAGCCAAGAGACCCAGTACTTC

V gene: TRBV2
J gene: TRBJ2-7
clone size: few
D gene: TRBD2
CDR3 protein: CASSEISGRTYEQYF
CDR3 DNA: TGTGCCAGCAGTGAGATTAGCGGGAGGACCTACGAGCAGTACTTC

V gene: TRBV18
J gene: TRBJ1-2
clone size: -
D gene: -
CDR3 protein: CASSPGLHGYTF
CDR3 DNA: TGTGCCAGCTCACCGGGTCTACACGGCTACACCTTC

V gene: TRBV3-1
J gene: TRBJ1-6
clone size: many
D gene: -
CDR3 protein: CASSQVPFVSPLHF
CDR3 DNA: TGTGCCAGCAGCCAAGTCCCGTTTGTGTCACCCCTCCACTTT

V gene: TRBV18
J gene: TRBJ1-5
clone size: -
D gene: -
CDR3 protein: CASNTGVGGSGNQPQHF
CDR3 DNA: TGTGCCAGCAATACCGGCGTGGGGGGCAGCGGCAATCAGCCCCAGCATTTT

V gene: TRBV28
J gene: TRBJ1-5
clone size: few
D gene: TRBD1
CDR3 protein: CASLTPTRQGAKQPQHF
CDR3 DNA: TGTGCCAGCCTAACCCCCACAAGACAGGGGGCAAAACAGCCCCAGCATTTT

V gene: TRBV5-1
J gene: TRBJ1-1
clone size: many
D gene: -
CDR3 protein: CASSLATQQVSTEAFF
CDR3 DNA: TGCGCCAGCAGCTTGGCTACGCAACAGGTATCCACTGAAGCTTTCTTT

V gene: TRBV5-1
J gene: TRBJ1-2
clone size: -
D gene: -
CDR3 protein: CASSSESWGSYGYTF
CDR3 DNA: TGCGCCAGCAGCTCTGAGTCTTGGGGAAGCTATGGCTACACCTTC

V gene: TRBV4-2
J gene: TRBJ1-4
clone size: few
D gene: TRBD1
CDR3 protein: CASSQGQGEKLFF
CDR3 DNA: TGTGCCAGCAGCCAGGGACAGGGGGAAAAACTGTTTTTT

V gene: TRBV6-5
J gene: TRBJ1-4
clone size: few
D gene: TRBD1
CDR3 protein: CASRDRAWGELFF
CDR3 DNA: TGTGCCAGCAGAGACAGGGCCTGGGGGGAACTGTTTTTT

V gene: TRBV27
J gene: TRBJ2-1
clone size: few
D gene: TRBD2
CDR3 protein: CASSYVGLAGKRWQFF
CDR3 DNA: TGTGCCAGCAGTTATGTAGGCCTAGCGGGCAAGCGATGGCAGTTCTTC